Following are 14 T cell receptor beta chains from one sample sequenced in a study of blood T cell repertoires in COVID-19. Using immunoSEQ multiplex PCR, the repertoire was profiled, and TCRdb retains in-frame clones only, with some absent. The top ten clones hold about 5.5% of a sample with approximately 190,000 clones, roughly 80% of them seen once. The specimen sequenced was peripheral blood. The receptors shown here come from a woman in her thirties with acute or convalescent COVID-19.

This chain connects TRBV5-4 to TRBJ1-2; unclear D gene. Germline-derived CDR1 and CDR2 are SGHNT and YYREEE (reference sequence). Trimming pared 1 base from V and 3 bases from J, leaving 10 bases between. This CDR3 is built from 14 residues. CDR3 DNA sequence: TGTGCCAGCAGCTTGTTCGGGGAGGACTATGGCTACACCTTC. Amino acid sequence: CASSLFGEDYGYTF.

The J gene is TRBJ1-1, the V gene TRBV7-9, with 11 bases lining up with TRBD1. Germline CDR1 and CDR2: SEHNR and FQNEAQ (reference sequence). There are 15 residues in the CDR3. Unmatched junction bases numbered 9, after V lost 4 bases and J lost 8 bases. Here the CDR3 reads CASSSGQGARDEAFF. CDR3 sequence (DNA): TGTGCCAGCAGCTCCGGACAGGGGGCTCGAGACGAAGCTTTCTTT. Full variable domain (missing parts from reference TRBV7-9 and TRBJ1-1): DTGVSQNPRHKITKRGQNVTFRCDPISEHNRLYWYRQTLGQGPEFLTYFQNEAQLEKSRLLSDRFSAERPKGSFSTLEIQRTEQGDSAMYLCASSSGQGARDEAFFGQGTRLTVV.

The genes are TRBV4-3 and TRBJ2-3; the D gene is possibly TRBD2 (5 bases). This CDR3 spans 13 amino acids. Trimming removed 1 base from V and 4 bases from J, with 6 bases in between. Germline V gene sequence: CDR1 LGHNA, CDR2 YSLEER. The CDR3 DNA reads TGCGCCAGCAGCCAAGCCGGGGCAGATACGCAGTATTTT. Protein product: CASSQAGADTQYF.

V is TRBV28 and J is TRBJ2-7; 10 bases align to TRBD1. V gave up 2 bases and J gave up 4 bases; unmatched junction bases: 8. Germline V CDR1 and CDR2: MDHEN, SYDVKM. The CDR3 has 16 amino acids. CDR3 sequence reads: CASSLLGTGVLYEQYF. As DNA, the CDR3 is TGTGCCAGCAGTTTACTGGGGACAGGGGTTTTGTACGAGCAGTACTTC.

In the case of this clone: A junction end diverges from the germline sequence, so it may reflect a read error. The rearrangement joins TRBV2 to TRBJ1-4; 10 positions agree with TRBD1. Germline CDR1 is SNHLY and CDR2 is FYNNEI. This CDR3 is built from 17 residues. The CDR3 is CASRGTWDRGPVVVEVF. The CDR3 DNA reads as TGTGCCAGCAGGGGTACATGGGACAGGGGCCCGGTTGTAGTTGAAGTTTTT.

V usage is TRBV21-1 and J usage is TRBJ1-4. TRBV21-1 is described as a pseudogene. This CDR3 spans 19 amino acids. The CDR3 DNA reads TGTGCCAGCAGCCCCCCAGGGGAGGGGTTCCGCCGAACTAATGAAAAACTGTTTTTT. Its protein is CASSPPGEGFRRTNEKLFF.

The gene calls are TRBV4-1 and TRBJ1-2, with a possible D match to TRBD1 (6 bases). V was pared by 4 bases and J by 8 bases, with 23 bases between. The CDR3 is made up of 16 amino acids. CDR1 and CDR2 (germline): MGHRA, YSYEKL. CDR3 sequence reads: CASSPLGVRGLGGYTF. CDR3 nucleotides: TGCGCCAGCAGCCCTTTAGGGGTCAGGGGTTTGGGAGGCTACACCTTC.

J is TRBJ1-3 and V is TRBV24-1; possibly TRBD1 for D (6 bases). The germline V gene encodes CDR1 KGHDR and CDR2 SFDVKD. This CDR3 has 14 residues. Between the trimmed V and J ends, which lost 7 bases and 6 bases, there was a span of 15 bases. The CDR3 sequence: CATRAARGKNTIYF. CDR3 bases: TGTGCCACCAGGGCTGCGAGGGGGAAAAACACCATATATTTT.

The chain uses TRBV28 and TRBJ1-2; TRBD1 matches 7 bases. V lost 6 bases and J lost 0; bases outside the gene matches: 7. Germline values: CDR1 MDHEN, CDR2 SYDVKM. The CDR3 length is 15 residues. The CDR3 bases are TGTGCCAGCAGCAAAGCCGGGACAGCTAACTATGGCTACACCTTC. Protein product: CASSKAGTANYGYTF.

This rearrangement joins TRBV7-8 to TRBJ1-5; 10 nucleotides match TRBD1. The J segment lost 7 bases and the V segment lost 10 bases, leaving 13 bases of the junction unmatched. CDR1 is SGHVS, CDR2 FQNEAQ, per germline. The CDR3 is 15 residues long. DNA for the CDR3: TGTGCCACCACGGTCTCTTCGGGACAGGGGCAGCCCCAGCATTTT. Its protein is CATTVSSGQGQPQHF.

CDR3 bases: TGTGCCAGTAGTATAGGTCTAACCGGCTACACCTTC. It is translated as CASSIGLTGYTF. This chain uses TRBV19 with TRBJ1-2; no clear D gene. The CDR3 covers 12 residues. Germline V gene data show CDR1 as LNHDA and CDR2 as SQIVND (reference sequence). V was trimmed by 1 base and J by 8 bases, leaving 8 bases between them.

This sequence joins TRBV5-4 and TRBJ2-7, with D unresolved. CDR1 is SGHNT, CDR2 YYREEE, per germline (reference sequence). With 7 bases removed from V and 5 bases from J, the gap between germline ends came to 16 bases. CDR3 size: 13 residues. The CDR3 here is CASRPSFEDEQYF. As DNA, the CDR3 is TGTGCCAGCCGCCCTTCATTTGAGGACGAGCAGTACTTC. Full variable domain (rest looked up from reference TRBV5-4 and TRBJ2-7): ETGVTQSPTHLIKTRGQQVTLRCSSQSGHNTVSWYQQALGQGPQFIFQYYREEENGRGNFPPRFSGLQFPNYSSELNVNALELDDSALYLCASRPSFEDEQYFGPGTRLTVT.

The chain has TRBV21-1 and TRBJ2-7; the tabulated D call, TRBD1, remains unverified against the DNA. TRBV21-1 is tagged as a pseudogene. This CDR3 contains 15 residues. The DNA for the CDR3 is TGTGCCAGCAGCAGAACGGGACAGAGTGCCTACGAGCAGTACTTC. Protein product: CASSRTGQSAYEQYF.

The rearrangement uses TRBV11-2 and TRBJ2-7, with 8 nucleotides matching TRBD2. The CDR3 is 15 residues long. From germline, CDR1 is SGHAT and CDR2 FQNNGV. V shed 6 bases and J 2 bases; nucleotides not matched to a gene: 9. The CDR3 DNA sequence: TGTGCCAGCAGACCCGTGACCGGGAGGGCCTACGAGCAGTACTTC. This gives the protein CASRPVTGRAYEQYF.